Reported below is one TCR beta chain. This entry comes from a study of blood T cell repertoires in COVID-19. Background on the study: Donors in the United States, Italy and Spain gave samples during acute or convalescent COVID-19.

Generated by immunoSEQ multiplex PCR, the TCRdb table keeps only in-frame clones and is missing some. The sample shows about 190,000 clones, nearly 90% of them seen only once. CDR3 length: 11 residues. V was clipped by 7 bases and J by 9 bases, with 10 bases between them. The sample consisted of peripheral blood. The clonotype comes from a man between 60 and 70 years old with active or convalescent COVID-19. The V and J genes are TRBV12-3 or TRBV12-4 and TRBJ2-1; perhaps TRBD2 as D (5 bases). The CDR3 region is CASTSGVEQFF. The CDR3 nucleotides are TGTGCCAGCACGAGCGGAGTTGAGCAGTTCTTC.